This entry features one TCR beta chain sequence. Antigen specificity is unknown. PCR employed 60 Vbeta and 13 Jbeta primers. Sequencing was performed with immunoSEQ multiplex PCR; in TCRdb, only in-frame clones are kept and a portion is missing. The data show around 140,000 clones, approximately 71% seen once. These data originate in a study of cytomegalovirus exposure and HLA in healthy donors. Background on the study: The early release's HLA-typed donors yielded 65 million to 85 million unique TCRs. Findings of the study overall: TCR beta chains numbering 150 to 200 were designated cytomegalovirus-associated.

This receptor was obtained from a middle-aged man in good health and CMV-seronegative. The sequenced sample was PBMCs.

Here the CDR3 DNA reads TGTGCCAGCAGCGACGGGAGAACCGATACGCAGTATTTT. It yields the protein CASSDGRTDTQYF. V gene TRBV9 combines with J gene TRBJ2-3, with a tentative D call TRBD2 (6 bases). The CDR3 is 13 amino acids. V lost 3 bases and J lost 6, with 11 bases in between. The V gene's germline CDR1 is SGDLS and CDR2 YYNGEE.